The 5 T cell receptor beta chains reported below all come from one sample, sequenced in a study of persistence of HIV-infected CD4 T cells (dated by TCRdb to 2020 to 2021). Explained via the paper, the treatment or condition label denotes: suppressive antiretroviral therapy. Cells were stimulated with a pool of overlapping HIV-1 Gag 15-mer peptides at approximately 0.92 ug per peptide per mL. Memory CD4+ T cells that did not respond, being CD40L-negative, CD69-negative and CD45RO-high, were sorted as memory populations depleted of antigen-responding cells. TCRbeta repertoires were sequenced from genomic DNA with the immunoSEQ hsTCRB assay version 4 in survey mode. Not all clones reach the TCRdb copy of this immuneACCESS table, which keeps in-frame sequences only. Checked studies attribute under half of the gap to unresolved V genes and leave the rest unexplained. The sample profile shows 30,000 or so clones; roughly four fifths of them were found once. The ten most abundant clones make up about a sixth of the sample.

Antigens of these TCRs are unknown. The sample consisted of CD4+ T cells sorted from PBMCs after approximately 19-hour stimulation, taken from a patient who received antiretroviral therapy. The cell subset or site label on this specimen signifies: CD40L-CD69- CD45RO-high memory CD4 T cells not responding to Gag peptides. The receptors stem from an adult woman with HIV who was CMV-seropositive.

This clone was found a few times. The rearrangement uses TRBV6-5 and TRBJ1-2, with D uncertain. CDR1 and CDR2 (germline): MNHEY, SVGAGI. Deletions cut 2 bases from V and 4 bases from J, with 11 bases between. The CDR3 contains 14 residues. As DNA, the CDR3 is TGTGCCAGCAGTTACGCGGTACGGGGCTATGGCTACACCTTC. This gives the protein CASSYAVRGYGYTF.

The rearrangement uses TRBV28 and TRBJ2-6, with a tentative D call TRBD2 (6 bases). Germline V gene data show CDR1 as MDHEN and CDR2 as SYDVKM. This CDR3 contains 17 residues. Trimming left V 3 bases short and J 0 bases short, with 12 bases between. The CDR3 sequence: CASSFPAGSSGANVLTF. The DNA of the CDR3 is TGTGCCAGCAGTTTTCCCGCGGGGAGCTCTGGGGCCAACGTCCTGACTTTC. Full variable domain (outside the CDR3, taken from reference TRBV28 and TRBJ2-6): DVKVTQSSRYLVKRTGEKVFLECVQDMDHENMFWYRQDPGLGLRLIYFSYDVKMKEKGDIPEGYSVSREKKERFSLILESASTNQTSMYLCASSFPAGSSGANVLTFGAGSRLTVL.

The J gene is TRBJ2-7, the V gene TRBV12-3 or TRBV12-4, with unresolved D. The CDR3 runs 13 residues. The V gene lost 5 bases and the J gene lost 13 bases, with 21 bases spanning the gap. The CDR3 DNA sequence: TGTGCCAGCAGTCTTAACGGGCAAACCGCGGAATACTTC. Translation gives CASSLNGQTAEYF.

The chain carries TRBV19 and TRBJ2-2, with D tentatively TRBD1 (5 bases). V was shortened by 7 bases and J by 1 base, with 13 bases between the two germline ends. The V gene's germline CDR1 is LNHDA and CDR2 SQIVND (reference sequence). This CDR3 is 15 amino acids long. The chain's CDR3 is CASTPVGLNTGELFF. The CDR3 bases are TGTGCCAGTACCCCAGTGGGGCTGAACACCGGGGAGCTGTTTTTT.

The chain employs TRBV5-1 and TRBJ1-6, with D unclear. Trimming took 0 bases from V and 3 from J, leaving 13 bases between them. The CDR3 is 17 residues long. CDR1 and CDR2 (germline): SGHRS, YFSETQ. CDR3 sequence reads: CASSLEWTGNYNSPLHF. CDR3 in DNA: TGCGCCAGCAGCTTGGAATGGACGGGAAACTATAATTCACCCCTCCACTTT.